This T cell receptor beta chain was observed in a study of blood T cell repertoires in COVID-19. Looking at the study overall: The analysed material was cDNA or gDNA that came from T cells, B-cell-depleted T cells, or PBMCs.

In the original analysis: Reference gene primer amplification gave estimated nucleated cell counts. Here immunoSEQ multiplex PCR was the method, and the copy in TCRdb shows in-frame clones only, minus some. V and J calls and clone size follow that table, whereas D and trimming were derived from the DNA. The sample shows 25,000 to 35,000 clones, around 83% of them seen only once. The V end was cut by 0 bases, the J end by 8 bases, with 10 bases between. The length of the CDR3 is 13 residues. In germline, CDR1 is MNHEY, CDR2 SVGAGI. The chain carries TRBV6-5 and TRBJ1-2, with D possibly matching TRBD1 (5 bases). This TCR was recovered from a human donor in a cohort sampled during active COVID-19. Sequencing was carried out using peripheral blood. The CDR3 coding sequence is TGTGCCAGCAGTTACTCTAGGGGAGGGGGCTACACCTTC. Translated: CASSYSRGGGYTF.